These 13 T cell receptor beta chains came from one sample sequenced in a study of T cells in Graves' hyperthyroidism and ophthalmopathy. Amplification of TCR beta CDR3 regions was performed using RNA transcripts as template. First-round RT-PCR of the TCR CDR3 relied on the HTBI primer set. One entry per CDR3 protein, called by TCRdb with MiXCR from the multiplex PCR reads. Among around 400,000 distinct CDR3 sequences listed, around 15% were seen once. The material sequenced was blood. The receptors come from a woman aged 55 to 70 with Graves' ophthalmopathy.

CDR3 DNA: TGTGCCAGCGGGGCAGCAAAAAACATTCAGTACTTC. Translation gives CASGAAKNIQYF. This rearrangement joins TRBV18 to TRBJ2-4; TRBD1 might be the D (5 bases). Germline V CDR1 and CDR2: KGHSH, LQKENI. The CDR3 runs 12 residues. V lost 8 bases and J lost 4, with 9 bases in between.

This clonotype was recorded at least ten times. The rearrangement joins TRBV3-1 to TRBJ2-1; 14 bases line up with TRBD2. Per germline, CDR1 LGHDT and CDR2 YNNKEL (reference sequence). After removal of 4 bases from V and 6 bases from J, the junction contained 2 bases not matched to a gene. This CDR3 comprises 15 residues. In DNA, the CDR3 is TGTGCCAGCAGCCGGACTAGCGGGAGGCCCAATGAGCAGTTCTTC. Translating it yields CASSRTSGRPNEQFF.

This clonotype was seen a handful of times. The J gene is TRBJ2-2, the V gene TRBV4-2, with D uncertain. Trimming removed 0 bases from V and 0 bases from J, with 5 bases in between. The CDR3 has 15 amino acids. Germline CDR1 and CDR2: LGHNA and YNFKEQ. The CDR3 DNA follows: TGTGCCAGCAGCCAAGACAGGTCGAACACCGGGGAGCTGTTTTTT. It is translated as CASSQDRSNTGELFF.

The chain uses TRBV7-3 and TRBJ2-2, with a weak D call TRBD2 (6 bases). Trimming cost V 5 bases and J 6 bases, with 13 bases left between them. The CDR3 is 14 amino acids. Germline CDR1 and CDR2: SGHTA and FQGTGA. The DNA for the CDR3 is TGTGCCAGCAGCCCCTACGGGAGCGCCGGGGAGCTGTTTTTT. Translating it yields CASSPYGSAGELFF.

This clonotype was picked up a small number of times. DNA of the CDR3: TGTGCCACCAGTGACCCTGGGACATACACAGATACGCAGTATTTT. This codes for CATSDPGTYTDTQYF. The chain is built from TRBV24-1 and TRBJ2-3, with D perhaps TRBD1 (6 bases). Germline V gives CDR1 KGHDR, CDR2 SFDVKD. Trimming pared 4 bases from V and 2 bases from J, leaving 12 bases between. The CDR3 contains 15 residues.

The sample holds many counts of this clonotype. V usage is TRBV7-2 and J usage is TRBJ2-5; 13 bases agree with TRBD2. The CDR3 contains 16 residues. V gave up 4 bases and J gave up 4 bases; unmatched junction bases: 6. CDR1 SGHTA and CDR2 FQGNSA come from the germline V gene. This CDR3 is CASSSPGLAGSETQYF. The CDR3 nucleotides read TGTGCCAGCAGCTCCCCGGGACTAGCGGGATCAGAGACCCAGTACTTC.

This clonotype was counted between two and nine times. V is TRBV6-4 and J is TRBJ2-7; D unclear. Germline CDR1 and CDR2: MRHNA and SNTAGT. CDR3 size: 12 residues. Trimming stripped 6 bases from V and 6 bases from J, with 12 bases between. CDR3 nucleotide sequence: TGTGCCAGCAGGCCCGCAGGATTCGAGCAGTACTTC. Its translation: CASRPAGFEQYF.

The chain employs TRBV20-1 and TRBJ2-3; 7 positions agree with TRBD1. The CDR3 totals 15 residues. Trimming took 3 bases from V and 5 from J; bases not matched to a gene: 11. CDR1 and CDR2 from the germline V gene are DFQATT and SNEGSKA (reference sequence). The CDR3 coding sequence is TGCAGTGCTAGTGAAGTTCAGGGGACAGAAGATACGCAGTATTTT. Translation: CSASEVQGTEDTQYF.

This clonotype came up many times. The chain has TRBV18 and TRBJ2-7, with D unclear. Germline V lookup: CDR1 KGHSH, CDR2 LQKENI. V lost 8 bases and J 2 bases, leaving 7 bases between the germline ends. The CDR3 has 11 amino acids. As DNA, the CDR3 is TGTGCCAGCAGCCCCGCCTACGAGCAGTACTTC. Translated: CASSPAYEQYF.

This clonotype occurred a few times. The chain employs TRBV28 and TRBJ2-3; D is uncertain. The CDR3 sequence is 14 residues long. V lost 5 bases, J lost 3 bases, and 12 bases lay in between. Germline CDR1 reads MDHEN; CDR2 reads SYDVKM. The CDR3 loop reads CASSPSDQTDTQYF. The DNA for the CDR3 is TGTGCCAGCAGTCCCTCGGACCAGACAGATACGCAGTATTTT.

The table lists this clonotype with many counts. This sequence joins TRBV5-1 and TRBJ1-1; no clear D. V dropped 6 bases and J dropped 0 bases, with 12 bases sitting between them. From germline, CDR1 is SGHRS and CDR2 YFSETQ. CDR3 length: 14 residues. In nucleotides, the CDR3 is TGCGCCAGCACGGACGGATCTGTGAACACTGAAGCTTTCTTT. This translates into CASTDGSVNTEAFF.

This clonotype was seen ten or more times. Here the CDR3 reads CASSLGGTGANVLTF. The CDR3 bases are TGTGCCAGCAGTTTGGGGGGCACAGGGGCCAACGTCCTGACTTTC. The chain combines TRBV28 with TRBJ2-6, with D perhaps given as TRBD1 or TRBD2 (6 bases each). This CDR3 is built from 15 residues. Trimming cost V 3 bases and J 4 bases, with 10 bases left between them. Germline-derived CDR1 and CDR2 are MDHEN and SYDVKM.

This clonotype has just a few counts. The chain uses TRBV15 and TRBJ2-1, with 7 bases identical to TRBD2. The CDR3 has 16 residues. Germline loops: CDR1 LNHNV, CDR2 YYDKDF (reference sequence). The V segment lost 4 bases and the J segment 4 bases; nucleotides outside the gene matches: 10. Written as DNA, the CDR3 is TGTGCCACCAGCAACGAGCGGCTAGCGGTGTACAATGAGCAGTTCTTC. Translation: CATSNERLAVYNEQFF.